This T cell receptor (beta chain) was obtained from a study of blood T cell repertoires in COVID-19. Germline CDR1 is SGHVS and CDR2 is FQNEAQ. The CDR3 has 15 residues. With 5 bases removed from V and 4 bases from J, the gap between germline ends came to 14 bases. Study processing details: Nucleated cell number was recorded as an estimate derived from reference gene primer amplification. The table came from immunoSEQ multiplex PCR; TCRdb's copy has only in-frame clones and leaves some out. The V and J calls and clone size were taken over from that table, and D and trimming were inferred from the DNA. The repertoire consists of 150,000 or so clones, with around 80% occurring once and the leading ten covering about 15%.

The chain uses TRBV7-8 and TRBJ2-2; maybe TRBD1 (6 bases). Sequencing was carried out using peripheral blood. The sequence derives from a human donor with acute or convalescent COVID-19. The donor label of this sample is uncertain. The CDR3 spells CASSPKTGPTGELFF. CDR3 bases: TGTGCCAGCAGCCCGAAGACAGGCCCCACCGGGGAGCTGTTTTTT.